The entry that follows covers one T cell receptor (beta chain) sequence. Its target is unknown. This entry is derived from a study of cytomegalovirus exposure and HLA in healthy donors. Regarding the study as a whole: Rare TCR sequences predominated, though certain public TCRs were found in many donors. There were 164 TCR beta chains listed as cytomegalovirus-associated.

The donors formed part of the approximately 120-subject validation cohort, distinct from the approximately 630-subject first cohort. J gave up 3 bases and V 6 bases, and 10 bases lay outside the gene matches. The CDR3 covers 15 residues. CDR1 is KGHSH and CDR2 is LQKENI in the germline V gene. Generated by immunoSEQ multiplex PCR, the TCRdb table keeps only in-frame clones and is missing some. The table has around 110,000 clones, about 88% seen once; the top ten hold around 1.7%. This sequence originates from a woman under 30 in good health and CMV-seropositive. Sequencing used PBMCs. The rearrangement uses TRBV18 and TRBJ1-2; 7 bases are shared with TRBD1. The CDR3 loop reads CASSPPFDRDYGYTF. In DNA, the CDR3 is TGTGCCAGCTCCCCTCCTTTTGACAGGGACTATGGCTACACCTTC.